This T cell receptor beta chain was recovered during a study of shared clonotypes between healthy human individuals. Study summary: Three CD4 naive, three CD4 memory, two CD8 naive and one CD8 memory plate were used per donor.

Using immunoSEQ multiplex PCR, the repertoire was profiled, and TCRdb retains in-frame clones only, with some absent. The repertoire includes about 2 million clones, 90% to 95% of them detected once, and more than 0.1% sits in the top ten. All donors qualified as healthy HIV-negative adults and had experienced no recent acute infections or vaccinations. It was into CD45RA+ naive and CD45RA-negative memory subsets that the CD4+ cells were split. The CDR3 has 15 residues. V lost 5 bases, J lost 2 bases, and 6 bases stayed unmatched. Germline loops: CDR1 MNHEY, CDR2 SVGAGI. The rearrangement uses TRBV6-5 and TRBJ1-3, with 7 bases lining up with TRBD1. Sequencing used naive CD4+ T cells sorted from blood. Subset indicated: CD45RA+ positively selected. This sequence was found in a man aged 18-30 years in good health. The CDR3 reads CASSRGRGTGNTIYF. DNA of the CDR3: TGTGCCAGCAGTAGGGGGCGCGGAACTGGAAACACCATATATTTT.